These 9 T cell receptor beta chains share one sample of origin, sequenced in a study of blood T cell repertoires in COVID-19. Repertoires were generated with immunoSEQ multiplex PCR, while TCRdb's copy carries only in-frame clones and drops some. The sample carries 250,000 to 400,000 clones, about nine tenths recorded once. Sample: peripheral blood. The source of these receptors is a woman aged 25-40 years with COVID-19, enrolled during active disease.

The chain employs TRBV4-2 and TRBJ2-5; TRBD2 agrees at 7 bases. The V and J ends lost 4 bases and 5 bases, in that order; junction bases with no gene match: 31. The germline CDR1 and CDR2 sequences are LGHNA and YNFKEQ. CDR3 length: 22 amino acids. The CDR3 DNA reads as TGTGCCAGCAGCCCGGGTCGCTTGGCAGGGCAAGGGATAGCGGGTCATCTGGAGACCCAGTACTTC. Amino acids: CASSPGRLAGQGIAGHLETQYF.

The V gene is TRBV15, the J gene TRBJ1-4, with D possibly matching TRBD1 (6 bases). This CDR3 is 16 amino acids long. With 1 base removed from V and 8 bases from J, the gap between germline ends came to 17 bases. The germline V gene encodes CDR1 LNHNV and CDR2 YYDKDF (reference sequence). The CDR3 coding sequence is TGTGCCACCAGCAGAGGGTCCGCGGACAGCAGGGAAAAACTGTTTTTT. It translates to CATSRGSADSREKLFF.

CDR3 sequence (DNA): TGCGCCAGCCGGGACAGGAGTATGAACACTGAAGCTTTCTTT. Its protein is CASRDRSMNTEAFF. The chain is built from TRBV5-1 and TRBJ1-1; 8 nucleotides align to TRBD1. V shed 7 bases, J shed 0 bases, and the junction held 5 bases outside the gene matches. The CDR3 covers 14 residues. Per germline, CDR1 SGHRS and CDR2 YFSETQ.

The gene calls are TRBV3-1 (or the pseudogene TRBV3-2) and TRBJ2-3, with no clear D. Trimming pared 4 bases from V and 6 bases from J, leaving 11 bases between. The CDR3 is 13 residues long. Germline CDR1 LGHDT, CDR2 YNNKEL (reference sequence). The CDR3, as DNA: TGTGCCAGCAGCCGAACGTCACACGATACGCAGTATTTT. Amino acid sequence: CASSRTSHDTQYF.

The CDR3 region is CASSDTGSYEQYV. The CDR3, as DNA: TGTGCCAGCAGTGATACAGGGTCCTACGAGCAGTACGTC. The V call is TRBV2, the J call TRBJ2-7, with D perhaps matching TRBD1 (6 bases). Germline loops: CDR1 SNHLY, CDR2 FYNNEI. The CDR3 spans 13 residues. V was cut by 3 bases and J by 1 base, with 7 bases left in between.

The chain recombines TRBV3-1 (or the pseudogene TRBV3-2) with TRBJ1-6, with a possible D match to TRBD1 (6 bases). CDR3 size: 14 residues. V was trimmed by 0 bases and J by 12 bases, leaving 12 bases between them. Germline V gives CDR1 LGHDT, CDR2 YNNKEL (reference sequence). The CDR3 reads CASSQDRGVGPLHF. The CDR3 DNA is TGTGCCAGCAGCCAAGACAGGGGAGTAGGACCCCTCCACTTT.

V gene TRBV3-1 (or the pseudogene TRBV3-2) combines with J gene TRBJ1-2, with 8 bases that match TRBD1. The length of the CDR3 is 13 residues. V lost 1 base and J lost 7; bases outside the gene matches: 2. The germline gives CDR1 LGHDT, CDR2 YNNKEL (reference sequence). The CDR3 loop is CASSQGDRSGYTF. As DNA, the CDR3 is TGTGCCAGCAGCCAAGGGGACAGGAGTGGCTACACCTTC.

The rearrangement uses TRBV5-4 and TRBJ1-4; perhaps TRBD1 as D (5 bases). The CDR3 consists of 14 residues. V was clipped by 5 bases and J by 6 bases, with 14 bases between them. Germline assignment: CDR1 SGHNT and CDR2 YYREEE (reference sequence). CDR3 DNA: TGTGCCAGCAGTAGGACACCGTGGGATGAAAAACTGTTTTTT. Its protein is CASSRTPWDEKLFF.

The gene calls are TRBV7-6 and TRBJ1-5; D is unclear. Trimming took 0 bases from V and 1 from J, leaving 10 bases between them. From germline, CDR1 is SGHVS and CDR2 FNYEAQ. The CDR3 is made up of 16 amino acids. The DNA of the CDR3 is TGTGCCAGCAGCTTAGCCGGGGTGGGGAGCAATCAGCCCCAGCATTTT. This translates into CASSLAGVGSNQPQHF.